This paragraph reports one TCR beta chain. The antigen remains unidentified. TCRdb's copy holds only in-frame clones and misses some; the assay was immunoSEQ multiplex PCR. The sample shows approximately 100,000 clones, about 93% of them seen only once. This sample was taken from a study of siplizumab effects on memory and regulatory T cells. Broader study findings: In unstimulated cells, naive T cells appeared more diverse than memory T cells and seemed major alloresponse contributors. Proliferating Tregs in siplizumab cultures were never verified as suppressive. The average Treg-derived proportion among mappable alloreactive CD4+ clones was 65% to 80% with siplizumab versus around 26% in controls.

The specimen sequenced was non-Treg CD4+ T cells sorted from blood. The receptor comes from a human donor in good health.

The CDR3 DNA sequence: TGCGCCAGCAGCTTTACAGAAGCCAAAAACATTCAGTACTTC. Its protein product is CASSFTEAKNIQYF. V is TRBV5-1 and J is TRBJ2-4; D ambiguous. V was cut by 2 bases and J by 0 bases, with 6 bases left in between. Looked up from germline, CDR1 is SGHRS and CDR2 is YFSETQ. This CDR3 region has 14 residues.